A selection of T cell receptor beta chains follows, all from one sample in a study of Graves' ophthalmopathy and Graves' hyperthyroidism. TCRdb analysed the multiplex PCR reads with MiXCR anew, one entry per CDR3 protein. The sample yields a few hundred thousand distinct CDR3 sequences, 35% to 45% seen once. The specimen sequenced was peripheral blood or thyroid tissue (not recorded which). All receptors derive from an adult man with Graves' hyperthyroidism. The CDR3 runs from the conserved cysteine through the conserved F or W. D genes are given only for firm matches. Rows may omit the clone size; those that give it use once, few, many or a size class.

J: TRBJ1-2; V: TRBV29-1; D: TRBD1; size: once; DNA: TGCAGCCCAGGGGGGACAGGGGGTAGTCGGTTTGGCTACACCTTC; CDR3: CSPGGTGGSRFGYTF
J: TRBJ1-2; V: TRBV27; D: .; size: .; DNA: TGTGCCAGCAGTCTCCGGACGGATCTACTGGGCTACACCTTC; CDR3: CASSLRTDLLGYTF
J: TRBJ2-7; V: TRBV7-2; D: TRBD1; size: few; DNA: TGTGCCAGCAGCCCGCGGACAGGGTTGGTGGTATACGAGCAGTACTTC; CDR3: CASSPRTGLVVYEQYF
J: TRBJ1-2; V: TRBV15; D: TRBD1; size: once; DNA: TGTGCCACCAGCAGGTCCGGACAGGGGGCTTGGGGCTACACCTTC; CDR3: CATSRSGQGAWGYTF
J: TRBJ1-3; V: TRBV20-1; D: .; size: .; DNA: TGCAGTGCTAGGACCCCGGAACCTTTCGGAAACACCATATATTTT; CDR3: CSARTPEPFGNTIYF
J: TRBJ1-3; V: TRBV5-6; D: .; size: few; DNA: TGTGCCAGCAGCTTGGCCCTGTCCGGGACCTGGGGAAACACCATATATTTT; CDR3: CASSLALSGTWGNTIYF
J: TRBJ2-7; V: TRBV12-3/TRBV12-4; D: .; size: .; DNA: TGTGCCAACAGTCTCTCTGGGGCCTACGAGCAGTACTTC; CDR3: CANSLSGAYEQYF
J: TRBJ1-2; V: TRBV29-1; D: TRBD1; size: .; DNA: TGCAGCAGTTACTCAGGGACAGAAAGTGGCTACACCTTC; CDR3: CSSYSGTESGYTF
J: TRBJ1-1; V: TRBV4-1; D: TRBD1; size: many; DNA: TGCGCCAGCAGCCAGGACAGGGCGAGCACTGAAGCTTTCTTT; CDR3: CASSQDRASTEAFF
J: TRBJ2-7; V: TRBV13; D: TRBD1; size: .; DNA: TGTGCCAGCAGCCGTACAGGGACAGGCCATGGCTACGAGCAGTACTTC; CDR3: CASSRTGTGHGYEQYF
J: TRBJ1-5; V: TRBV9; D: .; size: .; DNA: TGTGCCAGCAGCGTAGGGGCTGGGGGCAGTCAGCCCCAGCATTTT; CDR3: CASSVGAGGSQPQHF
J: TRBJ1-6; V: TRBV7-2; D: .; size: many; DNA: TGTGCCAGCAGCGGTCGGACACCCGGCATCCCCCCCCTCCACTTT; CDR3: CASSGRTPGIPPLHF
J: TRBJ2-5; V: TRBV5-8; D: .; size: many; DNA: TGTGCCAGCAGCCCCGGGACCCAACAAGAGACCCAGTACTTC; CDR3: CASSPGTQQETQYF
J: TRBJ1-1; V: TRBV4-1; D: TRBD1; size: .; DNA: TGCGCCAGCCGCCCCTCCCAAATAGGGGGCTGGATGAACACTGAAGCTTTCTTT; CDR3: CASRPSQIGGWMNTEAFF
J: TRBJ1-5; V: TRBV10-3; D: .; size: .; DNA: TGTGCCATCAGTGACGGACTAGCGGGACAAGAGACCCAGCATTTT; CDR3: CAISDGLAGQETQHF
J: TRBJ1-5; V: TRBV7-2; D: TRBD1; size: many; DNA: TGTGCCAGCAGCCGGGACAGGGGATGGAATCAGCCCCAGCATTTT; CDR3: CASSRDRGWNQPQHF
J: TRBJ1-1; V: TRBV28; D: .; size: few; DNA: TGTGCCAGCAGTTTATCCATCCGTGGCACTGAAGCTTTCTTT; CDR3: CASSLSIRGTEAFF
J: TRBJ1-1; V: TRBV2; D: .; size: many; DNA: TGTGCCAGCAGTGATGGGGACGGCAGATACACTGAAGCTTTCTTT; CDR3: CASSDGDGRYTEAFF
J: TRBJ1-1; V: TRBV9; D: .; size: .; DNA: TGCGCCAGCAGACCCGGACGGGGCGACACTGAAGCCTTCTTT; CDR3: CASRPGRGDTEAFF
J: TRBJ2-7; V: TRBV4-2; D: TRBD1; size: many; DNA: TGTGCCAGCAGCCAAGTTGCTACAGGGGGCTGGTACGAGCAGTACTTC; CDR3: CASSQVATGGWYEQYF
J: TRBJ2-2; V: TRBV15; D: .; size: few; DNA: TGTGCCACCAGCAGAGGAGGAGGGCAAATGAACACCGGGGAGCTGTTTTTT; CDR3: CATSRGGGQMNTGELFF
J: TRBJ1-5; V: TRBV20-1; D: .; size: .; DNA: TGCAGTGGTAGCGGGACAACCTCCAAAGATGCCCAGCATTTT; CDR3: CSGSGTTSKDAQHF
J: TRBJ1-2; V: TRBV12-3/TRBV12-4; D: .; size: many; DNA: TGTGCCAGCAGTTTAGCAGGGAGGGGCTATGGCTACACCTTC; CDR3: CASSLAGRGYGYTF
J: TRBJ1-5; V: TRBV20-1; D: TRBD1; size: .; DNA: TGCAGTGCTATCCAAACGGGACAGGGCTGGCAGCCCCAGCATTTT; CDR3: CSAIQTGQGWQPQHF
J: TRBJ1-6; V: TRBV7-9; D: .; size: many; DNA: TGTGCCAGCAGCTACGGACGGAATTCACCCCTCCACTTT; CDR3: CASSYGRNSPLHF
J: TRBJ1-1; V: TRBV7-9; D: .; size: .; DNA: TGTGCCAGCAGCTTAGCTGCAGCGGGAACGCGAAACACTGAAGCTTTCTTT; CDR3: CASSLAAAGTRNTEAFF
J: TRBJ1-1; V: TRBV19; D: .; size: few; DNA: TGTGCCGGTAATATAAATTCTCCCCGCAGTAAGGCTGAAGCTTTCTTT; CDR3: CAGNINSPRSKAEAFF
J: TRBJ1-5; V: TRBV19; D: TRBD1; size: .; DNA: TGTGCCAGTAGTATAGGGGACAGGGGGCCGGAGCCCCAGCATTTT; CDR3: CASSIGDRGPEPQHF
J: TRBJ2-2; V: TRBV20-1; D: .; size: few; DNA: TGCAGTGCTAGTTCGCGGCAGGAGAACACCGGGGAGCTGTTTTTT; CDR3: CSASSRQENTGELFF
J: TRBJ2-3; V: TRBV11-2; D: .; size: .; DNA: TGTGCCAGCAGCTTAGATACAGCTCCCACAGATACGCAGTATTTT; CDR3: CASSLDTAPTDTQYF
J: TRBJ1-2; V: TRBV29-1; D: .; size: once; DNA: TGTAGCGTAATCCTGAGCCGGGAGCACACCTTC; CDR3: CSVILSREHTF
J: TRBJ1-1; V: TRBV10-3; D: .; size: .; DNA: TGTGCCATCAGTGCCTGGGGACTGGGGAACTCTGAAGCTTTCTTT; CDR3: CAISAWGLGNSEAFF
J: TRBJ1-1; V: TRBV15; D: TRBD1; size: .; DNA: TGTGCCACCAGCAGAGATCTAGCGGGACAGGGGGTCGAAGCTTTCTTT; CDR3: CATSRDLAGQGVEAFF
J: TRBJ1-1; V: TRBV19; D: .; size: .; DNA: TGTGCCAGTAGTATAGGGGGGACGGGGTTGACTGAAGCTTTCTTT; CDR3: CASSIGGTGLTEAFF
J: TRBJ1-3; V: TRBV29-1; D: .; size: many; DNA: TGCAGCGTCCGGGACGGATCTGGAAACACCATATATTTT; CDR3: CSVRDGSGNTIYF